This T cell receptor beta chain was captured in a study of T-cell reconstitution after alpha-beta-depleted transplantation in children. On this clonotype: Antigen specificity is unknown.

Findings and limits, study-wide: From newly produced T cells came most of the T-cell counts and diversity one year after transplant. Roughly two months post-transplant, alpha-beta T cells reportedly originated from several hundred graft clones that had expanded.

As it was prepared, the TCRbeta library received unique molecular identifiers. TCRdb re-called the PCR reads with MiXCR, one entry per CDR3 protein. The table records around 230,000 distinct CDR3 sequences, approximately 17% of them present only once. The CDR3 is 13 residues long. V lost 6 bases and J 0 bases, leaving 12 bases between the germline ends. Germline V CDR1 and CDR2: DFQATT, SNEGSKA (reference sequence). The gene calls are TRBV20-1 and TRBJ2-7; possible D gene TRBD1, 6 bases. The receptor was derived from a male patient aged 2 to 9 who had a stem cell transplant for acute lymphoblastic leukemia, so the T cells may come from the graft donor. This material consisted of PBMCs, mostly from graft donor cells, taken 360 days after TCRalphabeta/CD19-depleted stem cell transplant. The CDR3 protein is CSATTGSSYEQYF. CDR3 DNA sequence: TGCAGTGCGACGACAGGTAGCTCCTACGAGCAGTACTTC.